This T cell receptor (beta chain) came from a study of blood T cell repertoires in COVID-19. CDR3 length: 14 residues. CDR1 and CDR2 from the germline V gene are SGHKS and YYEKEE (reference sequence). V gave up 4 bases and J gave up 3 bases, with 11 bases separating them. This clone was detected ten times or more. Clones were read by immunoSEQ multiplex PCR, and TCRdb kept only the in-frame ones, dropping some. The repertoire consists of more than 250,000 clones, with roughly 88% occurring once and the leading ten covering roughly 2%. Recovered participants had two consecutive negative NP/OP PCR tests, healthcare professional clearance, or symptom resolution.

The receptor was isolated from a man in his thirties or forties who had recovered from COVID-19. The sample was PBMCs or T cells enriched from blood (not recorded which). The V gene is TRBV5-5, the J gene TRBJ2-1, with TRBD2 as a possible D gene (5 bases). For the CDR3, the DNA is TGTGCCAGCAGCCCGGAGGCTAGCTACAATGAGCAGTTCTTC. Protein: CASSPEASYNEQFF.